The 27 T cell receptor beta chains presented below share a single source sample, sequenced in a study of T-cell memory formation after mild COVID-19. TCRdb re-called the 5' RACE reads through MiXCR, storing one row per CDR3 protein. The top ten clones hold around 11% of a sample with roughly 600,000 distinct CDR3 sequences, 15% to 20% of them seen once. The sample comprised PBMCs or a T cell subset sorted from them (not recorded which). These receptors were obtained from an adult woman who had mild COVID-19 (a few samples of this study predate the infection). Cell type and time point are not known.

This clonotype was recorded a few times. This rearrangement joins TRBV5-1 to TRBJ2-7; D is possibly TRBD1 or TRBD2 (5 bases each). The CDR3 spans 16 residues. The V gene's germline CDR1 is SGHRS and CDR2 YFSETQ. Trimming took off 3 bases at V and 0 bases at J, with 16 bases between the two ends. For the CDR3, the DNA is TGCGCCAGCAGCTCCAGGGACCGACTGACCTCCTACGAGCAGTACTTC. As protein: CASSSRDRLTSYEQYF.

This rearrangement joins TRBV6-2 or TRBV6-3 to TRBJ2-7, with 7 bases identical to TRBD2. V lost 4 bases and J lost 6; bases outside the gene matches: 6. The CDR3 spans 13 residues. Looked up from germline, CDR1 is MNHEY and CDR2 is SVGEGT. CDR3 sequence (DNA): TGTGCCAGCAGTTTTACTAGCGCGGGCGAGCAGTACTTC. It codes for CASSFTSAGEQYF.

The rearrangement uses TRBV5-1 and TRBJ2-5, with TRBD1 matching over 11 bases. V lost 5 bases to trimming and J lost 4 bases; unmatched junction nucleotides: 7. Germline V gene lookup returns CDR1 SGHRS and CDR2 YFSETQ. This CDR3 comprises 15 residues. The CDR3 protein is CASSSGTGGVETQYF. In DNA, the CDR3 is TGCGCCAGCAGTTCCGGGACAGGGGGTGTAGAGACCCAGTACTTC.

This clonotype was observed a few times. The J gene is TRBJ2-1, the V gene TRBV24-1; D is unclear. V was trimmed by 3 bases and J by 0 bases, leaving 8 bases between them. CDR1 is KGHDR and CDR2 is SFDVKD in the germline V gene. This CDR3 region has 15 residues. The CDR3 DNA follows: TGTGCCACCAGTGATCGGCACACCTCCTACAATGAGCAGTTCTTC. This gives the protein CATSDRHTSYNEQFF.

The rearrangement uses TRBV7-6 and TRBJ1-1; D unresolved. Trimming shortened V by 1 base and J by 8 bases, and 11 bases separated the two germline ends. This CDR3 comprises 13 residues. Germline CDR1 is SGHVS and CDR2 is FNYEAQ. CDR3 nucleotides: TGTGCCAGCAGCTTAGGGGCGGTCAGGGAAGCTTTCTTT. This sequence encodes CASSLGAVREAFF.

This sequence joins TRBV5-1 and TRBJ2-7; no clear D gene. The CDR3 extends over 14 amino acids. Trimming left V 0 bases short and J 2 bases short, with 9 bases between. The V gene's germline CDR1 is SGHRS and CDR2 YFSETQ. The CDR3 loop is CASSLEGHTYEQYF. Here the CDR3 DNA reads TGCGCCAGCAGCTTGGAAGGTCACACCTACGAGCAGTACTTC.

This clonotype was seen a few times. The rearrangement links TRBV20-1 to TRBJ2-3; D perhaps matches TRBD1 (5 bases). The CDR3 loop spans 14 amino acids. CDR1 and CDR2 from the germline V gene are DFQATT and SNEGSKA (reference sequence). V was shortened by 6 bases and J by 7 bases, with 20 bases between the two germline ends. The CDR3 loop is CSAPSGATRNTQYF. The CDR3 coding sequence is TGCAGTGCCCCTTCTGGGGCTACCCGAAATACGCAGTATTTT.

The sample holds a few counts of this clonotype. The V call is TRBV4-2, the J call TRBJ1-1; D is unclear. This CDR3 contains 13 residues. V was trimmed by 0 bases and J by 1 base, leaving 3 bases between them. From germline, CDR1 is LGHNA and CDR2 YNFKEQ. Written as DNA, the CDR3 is TGTGCCAGCAGCCAAGAGGAGAACACTGAAGCTTTCTTT. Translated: CASSQEENTEAFF.

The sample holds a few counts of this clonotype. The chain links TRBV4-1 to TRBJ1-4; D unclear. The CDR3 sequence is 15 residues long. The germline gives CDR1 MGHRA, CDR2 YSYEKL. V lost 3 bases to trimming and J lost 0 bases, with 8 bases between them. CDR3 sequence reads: CASSHRLPTNEKLFF. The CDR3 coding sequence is TGCGCCAGCAGCCACAGACTCCCAACTAATGAAAAACTGTTTTTT.

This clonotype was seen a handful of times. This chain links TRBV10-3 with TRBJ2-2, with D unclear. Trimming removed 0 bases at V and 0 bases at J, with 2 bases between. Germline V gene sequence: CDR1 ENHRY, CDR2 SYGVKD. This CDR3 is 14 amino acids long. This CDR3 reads CAISESANTGELFF. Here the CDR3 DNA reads TGTGCCATCAGTGAGTCAGCGAACACCGGGGAGCTGTTTTTT.

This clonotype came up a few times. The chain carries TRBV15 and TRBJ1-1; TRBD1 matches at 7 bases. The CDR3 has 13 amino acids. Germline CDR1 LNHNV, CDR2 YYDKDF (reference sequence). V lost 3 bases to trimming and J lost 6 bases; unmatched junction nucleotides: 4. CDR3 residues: CATSSTRGAEAFF. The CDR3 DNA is TGTGCCACCAGCAGCACCAGGGGGGCTGAAGCTTTCTTT.

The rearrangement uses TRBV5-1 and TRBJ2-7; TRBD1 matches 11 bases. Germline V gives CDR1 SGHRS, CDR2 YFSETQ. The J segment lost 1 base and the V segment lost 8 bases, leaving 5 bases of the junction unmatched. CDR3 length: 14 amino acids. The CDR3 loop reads CASMDRGRSYEQYF. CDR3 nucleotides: TGCGCCAGTATGGACAGGGGGCGATCCTACGAGCAGTACTTC.

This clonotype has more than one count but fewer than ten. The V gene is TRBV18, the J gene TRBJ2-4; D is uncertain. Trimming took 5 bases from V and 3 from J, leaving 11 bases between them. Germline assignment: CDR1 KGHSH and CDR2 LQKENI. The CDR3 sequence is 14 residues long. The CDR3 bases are TGTGCCAGCTCAACGACGGACGGCAAAAACATTCAGTACTTC. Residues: CASSTTDGKNIQYF.

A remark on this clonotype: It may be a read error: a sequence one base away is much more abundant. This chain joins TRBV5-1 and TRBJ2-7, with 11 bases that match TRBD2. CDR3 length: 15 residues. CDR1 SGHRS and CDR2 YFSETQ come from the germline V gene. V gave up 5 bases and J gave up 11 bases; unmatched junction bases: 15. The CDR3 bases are TGCGCCAGCAGTCCCGTAGTACTAGCGGGGGCCCCGGAGTACTTC. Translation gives CASSPVVLAGAPEYF. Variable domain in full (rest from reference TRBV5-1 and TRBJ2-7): KAGVTQTPRYLIKTRGQQVTLSCSPISGHRSVSWYQQTPGQGLQFLFEYFSETQRNKGNFPGRFSGRQFSNSRSEMNVSTLELGDSALYLCASSPVVLAGAPEYFGPGTRLTVT.

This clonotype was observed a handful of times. Here the CDR3 reads CASSDPTGLNTEAFF. The CDR3 coding sequence is TGTGCCAGCAGCGATCCCACAGGGCTGAACACTGAAGCTTTCTTT. This chain links TRBV5-5 with TRBJ1-1; D is possibly TRBD1 (6 bases). With 4 bases removed from V and 0 bases from J, the gap between germline ends came to 13 bases. The CDR3 has 15 amino acids. Per the germline V gene, CDR1 is SGHKS and CDR2 is YYEKEE (reference sequence).

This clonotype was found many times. CDR3 coding DNA: TGTGCCAGCAGTTGGGGGGGCACTGAAGCTTTCTTT. This codes for CASSWGGTEAFF. The chain has TRBV6-5 and TRBJ1-1, with D perhaps matching TRBD1 (5 bases). CDR3 length: 12 residues. V dropped 4 bases and J dropped 4 bases, with 7 bases sitting between them. Per the germline V gene, CDR1 is MNHEY and CDR2 is SVGAGI.

CDR3 nucleotide sequence: TGCGCCAGCAGCTTGGACCGGGACGAGACCCAGTACTTC. It translates to CASSLDRDETQYF. The chain couples TRBV5-1 to TRBJ2-5, with D possibly called TRBD1 or TRBD2 (5 bases each). The CDR3 runs 13 residues. Trimming pared 0 bases from V and 5 bases from J, leaving 8 bases between. Looked up from germline, CDR1 is SGHRS and CDR2 is YFSETQ.

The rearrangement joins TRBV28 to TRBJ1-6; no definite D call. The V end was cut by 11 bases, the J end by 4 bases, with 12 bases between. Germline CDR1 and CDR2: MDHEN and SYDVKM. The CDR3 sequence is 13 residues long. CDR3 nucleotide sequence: TGTGCCGCTGCCGGTCGTTATAATTCACCCCTCCACTTT. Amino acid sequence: CAAAGRYNSPLHF.

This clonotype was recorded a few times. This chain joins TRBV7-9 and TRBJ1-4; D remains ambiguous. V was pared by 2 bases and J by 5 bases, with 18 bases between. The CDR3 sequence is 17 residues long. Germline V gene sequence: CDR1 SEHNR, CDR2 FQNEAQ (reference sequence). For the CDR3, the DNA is TGTGCCAGCAGCTTATTGCACATCACAACGGGCAATGAAAAACTGTTTTTT. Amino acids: CASSLLHITTGNEKLFF.

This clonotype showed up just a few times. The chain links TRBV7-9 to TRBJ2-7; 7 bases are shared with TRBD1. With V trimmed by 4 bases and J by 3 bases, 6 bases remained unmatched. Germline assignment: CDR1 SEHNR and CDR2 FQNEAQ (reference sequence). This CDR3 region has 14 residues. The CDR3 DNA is TGTGCCAGCAGCTCCGGGACAGCAAACTACGAGCAGTACTTC. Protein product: CASSSGTANYEQYF.

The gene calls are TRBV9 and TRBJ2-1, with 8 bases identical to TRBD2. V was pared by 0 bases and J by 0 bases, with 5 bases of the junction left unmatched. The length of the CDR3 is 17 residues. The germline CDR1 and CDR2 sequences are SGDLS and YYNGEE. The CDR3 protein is CASSVEVAGLSYNEQFF. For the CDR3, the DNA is TGTGCCAGCAGCGTAGAAGTAGCGGGGCTCTCCTACAATGAGCAGTTCTTC.

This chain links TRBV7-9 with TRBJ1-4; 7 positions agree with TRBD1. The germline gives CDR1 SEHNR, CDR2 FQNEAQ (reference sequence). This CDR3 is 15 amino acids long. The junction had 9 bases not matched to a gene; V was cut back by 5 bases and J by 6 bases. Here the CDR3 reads CASSTQGVRDEKLFF. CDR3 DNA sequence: TGTGCCAGCAGCACCCAGGGGGTAAGGGATGAAAAACTGTTTTTT.

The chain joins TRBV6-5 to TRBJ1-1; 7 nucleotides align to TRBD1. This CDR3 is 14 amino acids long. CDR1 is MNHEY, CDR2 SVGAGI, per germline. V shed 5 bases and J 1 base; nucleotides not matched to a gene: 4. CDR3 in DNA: TGTGCCAGCAGTGCGCACAGGGGGAACACTGAAGCTTTCTTT. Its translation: CASSAHRGNTEAFF.

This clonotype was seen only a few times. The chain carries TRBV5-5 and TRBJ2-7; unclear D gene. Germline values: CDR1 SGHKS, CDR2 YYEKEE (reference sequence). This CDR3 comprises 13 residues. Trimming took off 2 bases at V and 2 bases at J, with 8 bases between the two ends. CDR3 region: CASSFTLTYEQYF. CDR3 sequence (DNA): TGTGCCAGCAGCTTTACACTGACCTACGAGCAGTACTTC.

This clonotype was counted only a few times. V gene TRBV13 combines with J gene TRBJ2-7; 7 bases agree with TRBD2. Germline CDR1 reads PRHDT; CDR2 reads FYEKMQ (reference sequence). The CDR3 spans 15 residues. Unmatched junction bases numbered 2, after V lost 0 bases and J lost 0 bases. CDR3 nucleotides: TGTGCCAGCAGCTTAGGACTAGCGATCTCCTACGAGCAGTACTTC. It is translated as CASSLGLAISYEQYF.

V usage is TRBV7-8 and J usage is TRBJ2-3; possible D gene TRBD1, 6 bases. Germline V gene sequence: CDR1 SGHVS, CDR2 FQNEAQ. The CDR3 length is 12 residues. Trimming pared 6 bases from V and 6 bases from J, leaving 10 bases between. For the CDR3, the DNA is TGTGCCAGCAGTTACAGGGATGATACGCAGTATTTT. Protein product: CASSYRDDTQYF.

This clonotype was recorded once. The DNA for the CDR3 is TGTGCCAGCAGCTCCTACTTCATAGCGGGAGGCACAGATACGCAGTATTTT. It encodes CASSSYFIAGGTDTQYF. The chain employs TRBV7-8 and TRBJ2-3; 9 nucleotides agree with TRBD2. The V gene's germline CDR1 is SGHVS and CDR2 FQNEAQ. The CDR3 is 17 amino acids. Trimming at V came to 4 bases and at J to 1 base, leaving 9 bases not matched to a gene. The full variable domain, in which reference TRBV7-8 and TRBJ2-3 provide the parts outside the CDR3, is GAGVSQSPRYKVAKRGQDVALRCDPISGHVSLFWYQQALGQGPEFLTYFQNEAQLDKSGLPSDRFFAERPEGSVSTLKIQRTQQEDSAVYLCASSSYFIAGGTDTQYFGPGTRLTVL.